Following are 27 T cell receptor beta chains from one sample sequenced in a study of regulatory T cells in long-lasting Graves disease. The sample's time point: persistent/refractory GD, antithyroid drugs over 5 years with positive TRAb. Following extraction of RNA from PBMCs, that RNA was used to make the TCR library. With iRepertoire HTBI primers and Arm-PCR of CDR3 regions, TCR beta libraries were built. One entry per CDR3 protein results from TCRdb running MiXCR on the multiplex PCR reads. There are about 310,000 distinct CDR3 sequences in the sample; roughly 21% occur only once, and roughly 50% lies in the top ten. The starting material was peripheral blood mononuclear cells (PBMCs), obtained when the disease was refractory, from a patient treated with antithyroid drugs. These TCRs come from a female donor with Graves disease.

This clonotype was found a few times. The rearrangement links TRBV7-9 to TRBJ2-6, with 8 bases aligning to TRBD1. Losses at the gene ends were 4 bases for V and 2 bases for J; bases not matched to a gene: 13. Germline-derived CDR1 and CDR2 are SEHNR and FQNEAQ (reference sequence). The CDR3 extends over 19 amino acids. The CDR3 sequence is CASSSTGALMPTGANVLTF. The CDR3 DNA is TGTGCCAGCAGCTCGACAGGGGCTCTGATGCCAACTGGGGCCAACGTCCTGACTTTC.

The chain recombines TRBV3-2 with TRBJ1-5. TRBV3-2 represents a pseudogene. The CDR3 totals 12 residues. The CDR3 here is CASGQGNQPQHF. CDR3 nucleotides: TGTGCCAGCGGGCAGGGCAATCAGCCCCAGCATTTT.

In its sample, this clonotype was seen a few times. The V call is TRBV7-2, the J call TRBJ2-7; 8 positions match TRBD1. The CDR3 length is 15 residues. Germline V lookup: CDR1 SGHTA, CDR2 FQGNSA. The V segment lost 5 bases and the J segment 1 base; nucleotides outside the gene matches: 7. The CDR3 nucleotides read TGTGCCAGCAGCCCCGGACAGGGAATTTCCTACGAGCAGTACTTC. Its translation: CASSPGQGISYEQYF.

This clonotype was counted only a few times. The chain is built from TRBV7-2 and TRBJ2-7, with TRBD2 matching 9 bases. The CDR3 totals 15 residues. Germline V gene lookup returns CDR1 SGHTA and CDR2 FQGNSA. With 3 bases clipped from V and 5 bases from J, the junction kept 8 bases outside the gene matches. CDR3 residues: CASSLDTSGSDEQYF. CDR3 bases: TGTGCCAGCAGCTTGGACACTAGCGGGTCAGACGAGCAGTACTTC.

This clonotype was counted between two and nine times. The chain recombines TRBV11-2 with TRBJ2-7; 9 bases line up with TRBD1. Germline CDR1 SGHAT, CDR2 FQNNGV. Trimming took 5 bases from V and 3 from J; bases not matched to a gene: 5. The CDR3 has 14 residues. The CDR3, as DNA: TGTGCCAGCAGCCGGGACAGGGTGATCTACGAGCAGTACTTC. This translates into CASSRDRVIYEQYF.

This clonotype has ten or more counts. The V and J genes are TRBV12-3 or TRBV12-4 and TRBJ1-4, with 12 bases matching TRBD1. CDR3 length: 15 amino acids. The J segment lost 10 bases and the V segment lost 5 bases, leaving 8 bases of the junction unmatched. CDR3 residues: CASSPTGTGGGKLFF. The CDR3 nucleotides read TGTGCCAGCAGTCCCACCGGGACAGGGGGCGGAAAACTGTTTTTT.

This clonotype was recorded at least ten times. CDR3 nucleotides: TGTGCCAGCAGTCACGGGCGCGCCTACGAGCAGTACTTC. Protein product: CASSHGRAYEQYF. This sequence joins TRBV12-3 or TRBV12-4 and TRBJ2-7; D is undetermined. Trimming stripped 5 bases from V and 2 bases from J, with 10 bases between. The length of the CDR3 is 13 residues.

The chain carries TRBV20-1 and TRBJ1-5; TRBD1 is a possible D gene (5 bases). This CDR3 is 13 amino acids long. Between the trimmed V and J ends, which lost 3 bases and 7 bases, there was a span of 13 bases. The germline V gene has CDR1 DFQATT and CDR2 SNEGSKA (reference sequence). The CDR3 nucleotides read TGCAGTGCTAGTTTGGGGACCAACCAGCCCCAGCATTTT. This codes for CSASLGTNQPQHF.

In this sample, this clonotype turned up many times. The rearrangement uses TRBV20-1 and TRBJ2-5, with D maybe TRBD1 (5 bases). The CDR3 is made up of 14 amino acids. With 6 bases removed from V and 5 bases from J, the gap between germline ends came to 19 bases. CDR1 and CDR2 from the germline V gene are DFQATT and SNEGSKA (reference sequence). CDR3 sequence reads: CSATPTEVQETQYF. The CDR3 DNA is TGCAGTGCCACCCCGACAGAGGTTCAGGAGACCCAGTACTTC.

The rearrangement links TRBV12-3 or TRBV12-4 to TRBJ2-7; D is ambiguous. The V gene lost 5 bases and the J gene lost 2 bases, with 13 bases spanning the gap. The CDR3 contains 14 residues. The CDR3 nucleotides read TGTGCCAGCAGTCCCAGACTTGTTACCTACGAGCAGTACTTC. Protein product: CASSPRLVTYEQYF.

The V call is TRBV10-2, the J call TRBJ2-1; 7 bases line up with TRBD2. This CDR3 comprises 13 residues. The J segment lost 7 bases and the V segment lost 4 bases, leaving 4 bases of the junction unmatched. Germline CDR1 is WSHSY and CDR2 is SAAADI. CDR3 sequence: CASSVGSGNEQFF. Written as DNA, the CDR3 is TGCGCCAGCAGTGTAGGTAGCGGGAATGAGCAGTTCTTC.

The chain uses TRBV2 and TRBJ2-1; D may be TRBD2 (9 bases). CDR3 length equals 18 residues. CDR1 and CDR2 from the germline V gene are SNHLY and FYNNEI. Deletions cut 6 bases from V and 0 bases from J, with 21 bases between. Here the CDR3 DNA reads TGTGCCAGCAGCAAACAGGGGGGTAGCGGGAGCTCCTACAATGAGCAGTTCTTC. It yields the protein CASSKQGGSGSSYNEQFF.

The sample holds many counts of this clonotype. The rearrangement links TRBV28 to TRBJ1-4; D not resolved. The germline V gene has CDR1 MDHEN and CDR2 SYDVKM. The CDR3 is 14 residues long. Between the trimmed V and J ends, which lost 3 bases and 5 bases, there was a span of 10 bases. CDR3 sequence: CASSFWTGNEKLFF. For the CDR3, the DNA is TGTGCCAGCAGTTTCTGGACGGGCAATGAAAAACTGTTTTTT.

This chain uses TRBV20-1 with TRBJ2-3; TRBD2 matches 8 bases. Germline-derived CDR1 and CDR2 are DFQATT and SNEGSKA (reference sequence). V dropped 2 bases and J dropped 6; count of bases not matched to a gene: 13. CDR3 length: 16 residues. The CDR3 here is CSARRTSLSGSDTQYF. CDR3 nucleotide sequence: TGCAGTGCTAGACGGACTAGCTTATCTGGCTCGGATACGCAGTATTTT.

This clonotype was seen more than once but under ten times. The chain employs TRBV7-9 and TRBJ1-2; possibly TRBD1 for D (5 bases). Trimming pared 2 bases from V and 7 bases from J, leaving 20 bases between. Germline loops: CDR1 SEHNR, CDR2 FQNEAQ (reference sequence). This CDR3 is built from 16 residues. The CDR3 DNA reads as TGTGCCAGCAGCTTAAGTTATGAGTCGGGGGATACTGGCTACACCTTC. This encodes CASSLSYESGDTGYTF.

This clonotype was recorded at least ten times. V gene TRBV28 combines with J gene TRBJ2-5; 9 bases agree with TRBD2. Germline values: CDR1 MDHEN, CDR2 SYDVKM. The V segment lost 5 bases and the J segment 3 bases; nucleotides outside the gene matches: 10. The CDR3 extends over 16 amino acids. In DNA, the CDR3 is TGTGCCAGCAGTCCACGCCGCGGGAGGGCCGAAGAGACCCAGTACTTC. As protein: CASSPRRGRAEETQYF.

This clonotype was picked up a small number of times. The chain combines TRBV29-1 with TRBJ1-1; 7 bases align to TRBD1. Per germline, CDR1 SQVTM and CDR2 ANQGSEA. Germline trimming cut 4 bases from V and 3 bases from J; bases unmatched to any gene: 5. The CDR3 runs 13 residues. The CDR3 loop reads CSVVDREHTEAFF. The DNA for the CDR3 is TGCAGCGTTGTCGACAGGGAACACACTGAAGCTTTCTTT.

This clonotype has only a few counts. The chain recombines TRBV9 with TRBJ1-1; 9 bases match TRBD1. The CDR3 runs to 17 residues. Trimming took 3 bases from V and 5 from J; bases not matched to a gene: 14. CDR1 SGDLS and CDR2 YYNGEE come from the germline V gene. This CDR3 reads CASSAGTQQGARTEAFF. DNA for the CDR3: TGTGCCAGCAGCGCCGGAACTCAACAGGGGGCAAGGACTGAAGCTTTCTTT.

This clonotype was detected ten times or more. This chain connects TRBV30 to TRBJ1-1; D may be TRBD1 (6 bases). This CDR3 region has 14 residues. The germline CDR1 and CDR2 sequences are GTSNPN and SVGIG (reference sequence). The V end lost 2 bases, the J end lost 4 bases, and 14 bases lay between the germline ends. Written as DNA, the CDR3 is TGTGCCTGGAGTCATGGACTAGGGGGCACTGAAGCTTTCTTT. This encodes CAWSHGLGGTEAFF.

The table lists this clonotype with a few counts. The genes are TRBV18 and TRBJ1-2; D remains unclear. Per the germline V gene, CDR1 is KGHSH and CDR2 is LQKENI. This CDR3 comprises 15 residues. The ends were cut back, 2 bases at V and 0 bases at J, with 10 bases in the middle. CDR3 protein: CASSPMSETNYGYTF. The CDR3 DNA follows: TGTGCCAGCTCACCAATGTCAGAGACTAACTATGGCTACACCTTC.

The rearrangement joins TRBV4-2 to TRBJ1-6, with D perhaps matching TRBD1 (6 bases). Trimming stripped 6 bases from V and 7 bases from J, with 13 bases between. Germline CDR1 is LGHNA and CDR2 is YNFKEQ. The CDR3 extends over 14 amino acids. DNA of the CDR3: TGTGCCAGCAGGATGGACAGAGAAAATTCACCCCTCCACTTT. As protein: CASRMDRENSPLHF.

This clonotype has ten or more counts. The J gene is TRBJ2-7, the V gene TRBV7-2, with 9 nucleotides matching TRBD1. Germline V gives CDR1 SGHTA, CDR2 FQGNSA. V lost 1 base, J lost 1 base, and 5 bases stayed unmatched. The CDR3 sequence is 16 residues long. The CDR3 protein is CASSLGTGERSYEQYF. The CDR3 nucleotides are TGTGCCAGCAGCTTAGGGACAGGGGAACGGTCCTACGAGCAGTACTTC.

This clonotype has at least ten counts. The chain couples TRBV28 to TRBJ2-7; 7 nucleotides match TRBD1. The CDR3 contains 14 residues. The V segment lost 6 bases and the J segment 2 bases; nucleotides outside the gene matches: 7. Germline V gene data show CDR1 as MDHEN and CDR2 as SYDVKM. The CDR3 DNA sequence: TGTGCCAGCAGGGGGGACAGCAAAGCCTACGAGCAGTACTTC. Its translation: CASRGDSKAYEQYF.

The rearrangement joins TRBV7-2 to TRBJ1-3; D unclear. CDR3 length equals 14 residues. Trimming removed 5 bases from V and 0 bases from J, with 8 bases in between. Germline V gene lookup returns CDR1 SGHTA and CDR2 FQGNSA. The CDR3 loop reads CASSPSSSGNTIYF. DNA of the CDR3: TGTGCCAGCAGCCCCTCGTCCTCTGGAAACACCATATATTTT.

This chain joins TRBV7-2 and TRBJ2-7; D not certain. Germline V gene lookup returns CDR1 SGHTA and CDR2 FQGNSA. With 6 bases removed from V and 2 bases from J, the gap between germline ends came to 11 bases. The CDR3 sequence is 13 residues long. In DNA form, the CDR3 reads TGTGCCAGCAGTCCCCAGCCAGCCTACGAGCAGTACTTC. It is translated as CASSPQPAYEQYF.

Regarding this clonotype: A much larger clone differs by one base, so this may be a read error. This rearrangement joins TRBV6-2 or TRBV6-3 to TRBJ1-4; 10 nucleotides match TRBD1. This CDR3 has 16 amino acids. V shed 4 bases and J 7 bases; nucleotides not matched to a gene: 9. Germline V gene sequence: CDR1 MNHEY, CDR2 SVGEGT. The chain's CDR3 is CASSSYRTGGSEKLFF. The CDR3 DNA reads TGTGCCAGCAGTTCCTACCGGACAGGGGGGAGTGAAAAACTGTTTTTT.

This clonotype was counted at least ten times. The V call is TRBV13, the J call TRBJ2-5; 12 nucleotides line up with TRBD2. Looked up from germline, CDR1 is PRHDT and CDR2 is FYEKMQ (reference sequence). The ends lost 4 bases at V and 5 bases at J; junction bases unmatched: 8. This CDR3 is 16 amino acids long. CDR3 sequence (DNA): TGTGCCAGCAGCTCGTCTAGCGGGAGGGCCAGGGAGACCCAGTACTTC. This translates into CASSSSSGRARETQYF.